The sequence of this T cell receptor beta chain was determined in a study of tumor-infiltrating lymphocytes in localized non-small cell lung cancer. Study-level information: Several tumor histologies, both smoking statuses, and some post-neoadjuvant chemotherapy samples were included. Points from the study as a whole: Not all patients were TCR sequenced, owing to tissue quantity. IM1 and IM2 tumors showed no difference in T-cell fraction.

CDR3 length: 13 amino acids. Using immunoSEQ multiplex PCR, the repertoire was profiled, and TCRdb retains in-frame clones only, with some absent. The repertoire holds 13,000 or so clones, with around 70% as singletons. About this clone itself: Its antigen is currently unknown.

The sample was uninvolved lung tissue not adjacent to the tumor. This clonotype was obtained from a human donor with non-small cell lung cancer. The rearrangement uses TRBV21-1 and TRBJ1-2; the table names TRBD1, a call not compared with the DNA. TRBV21-1 is tagged as a pseudogene. CDR3 bases: TGTGCCAACCGGACAGGACCATCGGGGGGCTACACCTTC. Translated: CANRTGPSGGYTF.